The TCR beta chain under discussion was sequenced for a study of shared clonotypes between healthy human individuals. Healthy adults negative for HIV, lacking recent acute infections or vaccinations, served as donors. Libraries were prepared by immunoSEQ multiplex PCR; TCRdb keeps only in-frame clonotypes and omits some of them. The table shows some 2,000,000 clones, with 95% occurring only once. This clone appeared once. The antigen is undetermined. CDR3 size: 12 residues. Germline loops: CDR1 LGHNT, CDR2 FRNRAP. The V end lost 5 bases, the J end lost 1 base, and 5 bases lay between the germline ends. Study-wide results and caveats: Generally, naive subsets came out with larger estimated richness than memory subsets.

The specimen sequenced was naive CD4+ T cells sorted from blood. Subset described: CD45RA+ positively selected. The sequence was collected from a man aged 18 to 30 in good health. This sequence joins TRBV12-5 and TRBJ1-1, with D unclear. CDR3 nucleotides: TGTGCTAGTGGTCTTGAGAACACTGAAGCTTTCTTT. This codes for CASGLENTEAFF. Full variable domain (remainder filled in from reference TRBV12-5 and TRBJ1-1): DARVTQTPRHKVTEMGQEVTMRCQPILGHNTVFWYRQTMMQGLELLAYFRNRAPLDDSGMPKDRFSAEMPDATLATLKIQPSEPRDSAVYFCASGLENTEAFFGQGTRLTVV.